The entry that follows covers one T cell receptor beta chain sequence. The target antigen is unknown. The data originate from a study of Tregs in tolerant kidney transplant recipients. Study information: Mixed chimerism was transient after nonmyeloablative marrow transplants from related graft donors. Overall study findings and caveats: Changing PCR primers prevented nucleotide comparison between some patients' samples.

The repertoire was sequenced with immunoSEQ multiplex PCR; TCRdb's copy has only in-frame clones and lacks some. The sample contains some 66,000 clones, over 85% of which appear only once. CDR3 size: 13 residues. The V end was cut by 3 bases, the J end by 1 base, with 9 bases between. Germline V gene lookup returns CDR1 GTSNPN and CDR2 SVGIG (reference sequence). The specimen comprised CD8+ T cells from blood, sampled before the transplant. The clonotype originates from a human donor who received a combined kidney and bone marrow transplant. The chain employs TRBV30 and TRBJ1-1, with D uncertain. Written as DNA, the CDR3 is TGTGCCTGGAGCCCAACGGGGAACACTGAAGCTTTCTTT. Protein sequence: CAWSPTGNTEAFF.